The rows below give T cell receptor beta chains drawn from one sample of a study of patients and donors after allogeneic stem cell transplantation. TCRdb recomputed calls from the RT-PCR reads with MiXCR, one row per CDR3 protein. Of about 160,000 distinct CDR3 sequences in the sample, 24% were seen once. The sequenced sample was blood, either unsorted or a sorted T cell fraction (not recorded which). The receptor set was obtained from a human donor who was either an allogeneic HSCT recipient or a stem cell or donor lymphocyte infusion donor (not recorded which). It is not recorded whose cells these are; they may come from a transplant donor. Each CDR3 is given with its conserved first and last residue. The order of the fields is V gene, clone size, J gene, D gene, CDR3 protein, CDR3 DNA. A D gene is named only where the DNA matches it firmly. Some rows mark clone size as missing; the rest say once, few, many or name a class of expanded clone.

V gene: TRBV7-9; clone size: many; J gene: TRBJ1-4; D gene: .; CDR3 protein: CASSLEYPVEKLFF; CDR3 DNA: TGTGCCAGCAGCTTAGAATATCCTGTAGAAAAACTGTTTTTT
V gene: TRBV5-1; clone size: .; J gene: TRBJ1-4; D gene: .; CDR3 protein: CASSFAGVGTNEKLFF; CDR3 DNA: TGCGCCAGCAGCTTTGCAGGGGTTGGGACTAATGAAAAACTGTTTTTT
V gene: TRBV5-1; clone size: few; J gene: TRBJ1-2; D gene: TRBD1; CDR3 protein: CASRNIGTAANYGYTF; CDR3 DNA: TGCGCCAGCAGGAACATCGGGACAGCCGCTAACTATGGCTACACCTTC
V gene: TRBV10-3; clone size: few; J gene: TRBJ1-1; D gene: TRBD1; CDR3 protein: CAISVQGAGMGVGTEAFF; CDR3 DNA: TGTGCCATCAGTGTTCAGGGGGCAGGTATGGGAGTTGGCACTGAAGCTTTCTTT
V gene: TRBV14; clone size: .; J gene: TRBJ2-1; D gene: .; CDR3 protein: CASSKRPTYNEQFF; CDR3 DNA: TGTGCCAGCAGCAAACGTCCTACTTACAATGAGCAGTTCTTC
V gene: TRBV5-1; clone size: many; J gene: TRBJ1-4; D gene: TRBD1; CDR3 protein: CASSQTGTGHEKLFF; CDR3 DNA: TGCGCCAGCAGCCAAACCGGGACAGGGCATGAAAAACTGTTTTTT
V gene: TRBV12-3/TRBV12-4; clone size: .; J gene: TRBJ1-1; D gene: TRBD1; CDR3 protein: CASSGQVIMNTEAFF; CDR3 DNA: TGTGCCAGCAGTGGACAGGTTATCATGAACACTGAAGCTTTCTTT
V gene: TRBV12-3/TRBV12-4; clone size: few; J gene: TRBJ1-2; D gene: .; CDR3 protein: CASSLDIPAGYTF; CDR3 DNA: TGTGCCAGCAGTTTGGATATCCCTGCTGGCTACACCTTC
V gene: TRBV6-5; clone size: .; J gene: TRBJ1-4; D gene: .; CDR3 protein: CASSSTRGSGKLFF; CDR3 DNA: TGTGCCAGCAGTTCGACAAGGGGGAGTGGAAAACTGTTTTTT
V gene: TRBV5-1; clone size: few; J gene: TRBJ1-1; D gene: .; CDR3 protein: CASSLVRGESTEAFF; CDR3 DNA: TGCGCCAGCAGCTTGGTTCGGGGGGAAAGCACTGAAGCTTTCTTT
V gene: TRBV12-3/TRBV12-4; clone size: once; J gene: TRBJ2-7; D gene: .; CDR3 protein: CASSFGRDYEQYF; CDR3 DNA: TGTGCCAGCAGTTTCGGCAGGGACTACGAGCAGTACTTC
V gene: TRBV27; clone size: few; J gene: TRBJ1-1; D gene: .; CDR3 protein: CASSFSSGYTEAFF; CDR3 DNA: TGTGCCAGCAGTTTTTCCTCAGGCTACACTGAAGCTTTCTTT
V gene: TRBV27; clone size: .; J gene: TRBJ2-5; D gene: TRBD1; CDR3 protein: CASSLSRTGGETQYF; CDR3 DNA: TGTGCCAGCAGTTTATCGAGGACAGGTGGGGAGACCCAGTACTTC
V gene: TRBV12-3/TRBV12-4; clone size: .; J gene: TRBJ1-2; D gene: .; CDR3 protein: CASTIGGQTGYTF; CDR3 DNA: TGTGCCAGCACAATCGGGGGGCAGACTGGCTACACCTTC
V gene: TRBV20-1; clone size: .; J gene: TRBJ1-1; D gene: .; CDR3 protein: CSARETGAEAFF; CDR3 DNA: TGCAGTGCTAGAGAGACAGGCGCTGAAGCTTTCTTT
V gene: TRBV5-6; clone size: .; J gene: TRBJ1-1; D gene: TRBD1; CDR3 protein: CASSLAGGAEAFF; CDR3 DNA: TGTGCCAGCAGCTTGGCAGGGGGAGCTGAAGCTTTCTTT
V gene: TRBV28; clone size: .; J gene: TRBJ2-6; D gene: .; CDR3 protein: CASVSPSGANVLTF; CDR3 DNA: TGTGCCAGCGTTAGTCCGTCTGGGGCCAACGTCCTGACTTTC
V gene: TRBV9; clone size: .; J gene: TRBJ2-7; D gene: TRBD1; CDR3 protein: CASSKGQGAYEQYF; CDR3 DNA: TGTGCCAGCAGCAAGGGACAGGGGGCCTACGAGCAGTACTTC
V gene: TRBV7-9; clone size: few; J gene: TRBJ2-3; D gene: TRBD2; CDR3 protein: CASSPTSGGVDTQYF; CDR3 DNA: TGTGCCAGCAGCCCGACTAGCGGAGGAGTAGATACGCAGTATTTT
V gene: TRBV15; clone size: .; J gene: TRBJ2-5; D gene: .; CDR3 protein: CATSRVQGEETQYF; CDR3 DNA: TGTGCCACCAGCAGAGTACAGGGCGAGGAGACCCAGTACTTC
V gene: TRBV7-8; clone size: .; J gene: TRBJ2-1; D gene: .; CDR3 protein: CASILRDTTYNEQFF; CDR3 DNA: TGTGCCAGCATCCTCCGGGACACGACCTACAATGAGCAGTTCTTC
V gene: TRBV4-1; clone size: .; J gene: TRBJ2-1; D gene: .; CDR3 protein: CASSQMRGTPYNEQFF; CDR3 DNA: TGCGCCAGCAGCCAGATGCGTGGGACCCCATACAATGAGCAGTTCTTC
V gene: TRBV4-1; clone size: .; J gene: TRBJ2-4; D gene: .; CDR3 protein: CASSRTYLAKNIQYF; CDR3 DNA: TGCGCCAGCAGCCGCACCTATTTAGCCAAAAACATTCAGTACTTC
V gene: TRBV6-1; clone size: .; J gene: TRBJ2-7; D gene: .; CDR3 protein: CASSEVGLEGYEQYF; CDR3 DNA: TGTGCCAGCAGTGAAGTGGGGTTGGAGGGCTACGAGCAGTACTTC
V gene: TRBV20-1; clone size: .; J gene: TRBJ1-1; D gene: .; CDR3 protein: CSATSGSGNTEAFF; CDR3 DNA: TGCAGTGCGACGTCGGGTTCGGGGAACACTGAAGCTTTCTTT
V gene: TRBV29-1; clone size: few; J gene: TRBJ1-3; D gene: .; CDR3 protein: CSVPRTIYF; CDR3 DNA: TGCAGCGTTCCGCGCACCATATATTTT
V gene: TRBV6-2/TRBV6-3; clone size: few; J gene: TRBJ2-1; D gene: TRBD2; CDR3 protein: CASSYPMAGGRVSNEQFF; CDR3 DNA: TGTGCCAGCAGTTACCCCATGGCGGGAGGGCGCGTTAGCAATGAGCAGTTCTTC
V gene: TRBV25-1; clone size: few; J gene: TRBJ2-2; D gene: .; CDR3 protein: CASSRTGELFF; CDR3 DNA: TGTGCCAGCAGTCGGACCGGGGAGCTGTTTTTT